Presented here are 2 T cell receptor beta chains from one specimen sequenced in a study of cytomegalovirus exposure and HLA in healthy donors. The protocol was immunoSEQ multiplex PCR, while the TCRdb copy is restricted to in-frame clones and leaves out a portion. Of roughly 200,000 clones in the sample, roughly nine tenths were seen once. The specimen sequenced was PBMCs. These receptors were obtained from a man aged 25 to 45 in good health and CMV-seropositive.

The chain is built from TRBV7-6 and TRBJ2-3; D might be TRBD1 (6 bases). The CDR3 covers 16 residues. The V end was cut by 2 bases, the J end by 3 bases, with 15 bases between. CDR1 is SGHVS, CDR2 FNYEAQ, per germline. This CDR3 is CASSLLSGDRTDTQYF. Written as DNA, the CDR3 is TGTGCCAGCAGCTTATTGTCAGGGGACCGGACAGATACGCAGTATTTT.

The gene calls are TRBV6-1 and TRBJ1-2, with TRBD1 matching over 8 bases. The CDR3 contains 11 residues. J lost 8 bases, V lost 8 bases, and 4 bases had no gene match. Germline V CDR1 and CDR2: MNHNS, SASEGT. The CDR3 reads CASGDRGGYTF. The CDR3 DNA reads TGTGCCAGCGGAGACAGGGGCGGCTACACCTTC.